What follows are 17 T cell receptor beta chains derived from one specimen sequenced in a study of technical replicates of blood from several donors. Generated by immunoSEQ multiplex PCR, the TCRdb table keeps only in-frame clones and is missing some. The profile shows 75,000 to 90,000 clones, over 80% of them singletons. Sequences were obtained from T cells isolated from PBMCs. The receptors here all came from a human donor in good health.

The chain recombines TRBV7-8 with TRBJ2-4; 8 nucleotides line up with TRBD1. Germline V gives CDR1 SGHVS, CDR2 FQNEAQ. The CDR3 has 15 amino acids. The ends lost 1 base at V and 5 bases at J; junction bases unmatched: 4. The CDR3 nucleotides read TGTGCCAGCAGCTTAGTTTCGGACAGGGAAAACATTCAGTACTTC. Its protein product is CASSLVSDRENIQYF. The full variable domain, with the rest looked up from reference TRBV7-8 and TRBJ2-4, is GAGVSQSPRYKVAKRGQDVALRCDPISGHVSLFWYQQALGQGPEFLTYFQNEAQLDKSGLPSDRFFAERPEGSVSTLKIQRTQQEDSAVYLCASSLVSDRENIQYFGAGTRLSVL.

The CDR3 here is CASSSGHRPDTQYF. The CDR3 region has the DNA TGCGCCAGCAGCTCCGGTCATCGTCCAGATACGCAGTATTTT. The chain recombines TRBV5-1 with TRBJ2-3, with unresolved D. The V gene's germline CDR1 is SGHRS and CDR2 YFSETQ. The CDR3 loop spans 14 amino acids. V shed 3 bases and J shed 4 bases, with 12 bases lying between them.

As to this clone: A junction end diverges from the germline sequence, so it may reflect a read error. The CDR3 region has the DNA TGTGCTAGCAGCTTAGGGGCCCCGAACACCGGGGAGCTGTTTTTT. Translating it yields CASSLGAPNTGELFF. The chain recombines TRBV7-7 with TRBJ2-2, with D perhaps TRBD1 (5 bases). The CDR3 is 15 amino acids. Per the germline V gene, CDR1 is SSHAT and CDR2 is FNYEAQ (reference sequence).

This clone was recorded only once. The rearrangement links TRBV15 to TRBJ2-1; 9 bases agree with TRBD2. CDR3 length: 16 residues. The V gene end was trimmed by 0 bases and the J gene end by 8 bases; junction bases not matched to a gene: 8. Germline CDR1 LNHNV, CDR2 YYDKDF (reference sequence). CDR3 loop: CATSRDLAGGQHEQFF. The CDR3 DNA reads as TGTGCCACCAGCAGAGATCTGGCGGGAGGGCAACATGAGCAGTTCTTC.

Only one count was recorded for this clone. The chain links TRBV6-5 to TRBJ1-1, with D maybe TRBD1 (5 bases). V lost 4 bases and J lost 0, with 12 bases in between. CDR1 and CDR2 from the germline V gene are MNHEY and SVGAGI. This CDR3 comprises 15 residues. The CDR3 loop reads CASSSWTSMNTEAFF. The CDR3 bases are TGTGCCAGCAGTTCATGGACATCAATGAACACTGAAGCTTTCTTT.

CDR3 sequence (DNA): TGTGCCAGCAGCTCGAGGAGAGGGTCTGCGAACACCGGGGAGCTGTTTTTT. This encodes CASSSRRGSANTGELFF. The genes are TRBV9 and TRBJ2-2; tentative D call: TRBD2 (5 bases). V lost 4 bases and J 0 bases, leaving 16 bases between the germline ends. Germline CDR1 is SGDLS and CDR2 is YYNGEE. The CDR3 contains 17 residues.

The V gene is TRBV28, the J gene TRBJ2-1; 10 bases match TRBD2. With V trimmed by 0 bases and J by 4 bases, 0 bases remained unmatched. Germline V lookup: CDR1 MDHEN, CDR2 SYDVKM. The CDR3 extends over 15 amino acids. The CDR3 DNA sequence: TGTGCCAGCAGTTTATGGACTAGCGGGTACAATGAGCAGTTCTTC. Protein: CASSLWTSGYNEQFF.

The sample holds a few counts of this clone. CDR3 coding DNA: TGTGCCAGTAGTCCCACAGGGATTTACACTGAAGCTTTCTTT. Translating gives CASSPTGIYTEAFF. This rearrangement joins TRBV19 to TRBJ1-1; possibly TRBD1 for D (6 bases). CDR3 length: 14 residues. V lost 5 bases, J lost 3 bases, and 13 bases lay in between. Germline CDR1 reads LNHDA; CDR2 reads SQIVND (reference sequence).

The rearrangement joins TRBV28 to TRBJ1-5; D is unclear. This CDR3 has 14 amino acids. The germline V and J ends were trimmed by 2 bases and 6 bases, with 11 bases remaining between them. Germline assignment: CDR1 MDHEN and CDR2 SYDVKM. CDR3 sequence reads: CASSLRTPSQPQHF. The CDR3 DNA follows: TGTGCCAGCAGTTTACGCACTCCGAGTCAGCCCCAGCATTTT. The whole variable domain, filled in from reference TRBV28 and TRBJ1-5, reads DVKVTQSSRYLVKRTGEKVFLECVQDMDHENMFWYRQDPGLGLRLIYFSYDVKMKEKGDIPEGYSVSREKKERFSLILESASTNQTSMYLCASSLRTPSQPQHFGDGTRLSIL.

DNA of the CDR3: TGTGCCAGCAGTGTGGCAGGCCATCAGCCCCAGCATTTT. It codes for CASSVAGHQPQHF. J is TRBJ1-5 and V is TRBV6-1; no firm D call. The germline V and J ends were trimmed by 4 bases and 5 bases, with 9 bases remaining between them. Germline V gene data show CDR1 as MNHNS and CDR2 as SASEGT. The length of the CDR3 is 13 residues.

The CDR3 here is CASQLGRETHTQQYF. As DNA, the CDR3 is TGTGCCAGCCAGTTAGGGCGGGAAACTCATACGCAGCAGTACTTC. This chain uses TRBV5-4 with TRBJ2-7; possibly TRBD2 for D (6 bases). V was pared by 7 bases and J by 8 bases, with 25 bases between. The CDR3 covers 15 residues. Germline values: CDR1 SGHNT, CDR2 YYREEE (reference sequence).

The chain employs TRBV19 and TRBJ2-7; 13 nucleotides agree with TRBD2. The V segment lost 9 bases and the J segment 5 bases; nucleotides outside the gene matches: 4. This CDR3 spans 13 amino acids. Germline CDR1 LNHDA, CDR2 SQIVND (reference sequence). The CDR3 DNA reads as TGTGCCAGCCGACTAGCGGGAGGTAACGAGCAGTACTTC. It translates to CASRLAGGNEQYF.

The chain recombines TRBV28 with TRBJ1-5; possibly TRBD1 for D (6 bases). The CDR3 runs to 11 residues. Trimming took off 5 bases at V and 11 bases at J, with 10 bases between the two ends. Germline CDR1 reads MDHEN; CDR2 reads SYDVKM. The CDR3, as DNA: TGTGCCAGCAGTACAGGGCCGGCCCAGCATTTT. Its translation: CASSTGPAQHF. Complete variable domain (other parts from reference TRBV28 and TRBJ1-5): DVKVTQSSRYLVKRTGEKVFLECVQDMDHENMFWYRQDPGLGLRLIYFSYDVKMKEKGDIPEGYSVSREKKERFSLILESASTNQTSMYLCASSTGPAQHFGDGTRLSIL.

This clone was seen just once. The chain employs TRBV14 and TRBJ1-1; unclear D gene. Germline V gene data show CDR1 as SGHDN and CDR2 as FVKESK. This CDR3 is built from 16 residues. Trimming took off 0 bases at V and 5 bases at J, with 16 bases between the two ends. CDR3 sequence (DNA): TGTGCCAGCAGCCAAGACGGCCGACGGGGAGGGACTGAAGCTTTCTTT. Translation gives CASSQDGRRGGTEAFF. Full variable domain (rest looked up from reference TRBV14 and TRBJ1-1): EAGVTQFPSHSVIEKGQTVTLRCDPISGHDNLYWYRRVMGKEIKFLLHFVKESKQDESGMPNNRFLAERTGGTYSTLKVQPAELEDSGVYFCASSQDGRRGGTEAFFGQGTRLTVV.

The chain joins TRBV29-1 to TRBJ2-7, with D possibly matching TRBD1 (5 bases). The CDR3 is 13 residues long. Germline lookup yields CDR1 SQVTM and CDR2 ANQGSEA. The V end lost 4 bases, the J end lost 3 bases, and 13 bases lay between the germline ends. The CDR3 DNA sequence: TGCAGCGTTGTTTACGAAAGGGGCTACGAGCAGTACTTC. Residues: CSVVYERGYEQYF.

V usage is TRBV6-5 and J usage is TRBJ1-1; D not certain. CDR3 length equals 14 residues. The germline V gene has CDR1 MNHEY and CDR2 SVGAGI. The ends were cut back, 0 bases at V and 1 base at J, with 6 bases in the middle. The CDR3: CASSYSGGNTEAFF. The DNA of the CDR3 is TGTGCCAGCAGTTACTCTGGCGGGAACACTGAAGCTTTCTTT.

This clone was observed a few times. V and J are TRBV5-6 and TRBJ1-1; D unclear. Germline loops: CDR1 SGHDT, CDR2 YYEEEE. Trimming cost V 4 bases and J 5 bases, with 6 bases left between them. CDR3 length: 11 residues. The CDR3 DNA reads TGTGCCAGCAGCACGCGAACTGAAGCTTTCTTT. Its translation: CASSTRTEAFF.